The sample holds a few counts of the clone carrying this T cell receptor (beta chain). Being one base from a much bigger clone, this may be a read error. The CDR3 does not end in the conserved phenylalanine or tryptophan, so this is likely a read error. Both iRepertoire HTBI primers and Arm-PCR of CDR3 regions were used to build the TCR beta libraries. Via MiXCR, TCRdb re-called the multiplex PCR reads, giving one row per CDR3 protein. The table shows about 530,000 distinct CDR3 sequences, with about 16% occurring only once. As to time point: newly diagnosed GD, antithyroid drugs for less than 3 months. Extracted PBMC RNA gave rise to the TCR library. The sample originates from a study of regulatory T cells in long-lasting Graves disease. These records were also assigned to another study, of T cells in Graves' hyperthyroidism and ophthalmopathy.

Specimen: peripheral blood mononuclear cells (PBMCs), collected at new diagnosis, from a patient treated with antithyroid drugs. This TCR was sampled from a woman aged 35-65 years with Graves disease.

The CDR3 loop is CASSFTGSGISNQPQHS. The CDR3 region has the DNA TGTGCCAGCAGTTTCACAGGGAGTGGTATAAGCAATCAGCCCCAGCATTCT. The chain couples TRBV12-3 or TRBV12-4 to TRBJ1-5; weak D call: TRBD1 (6 bases). The CDR3 extends over 17 amino acids. V dropped 3 bases and J dropped 1 base, with 16 bases sitting between them.